The 28 T cell receptor beta chains below were found in one sample sequenced in a study of technical replicates of blood from a few donors. Sequencing was performed with immunoSEQ multiplex PCR; in TCRdb, only in-frame clones are kept and a portion is missing. The sample has under 80,000 clones, approximately 91% seen once. The source material was T cells isolated from PBMCs. The receptors come from a human donor in good health. Some clones in this sample may be carry-over from other donors' samples.

The J gene is TRBJ2-1, the V gene TRBV5-1; 7 nucleotides match TRBD2. Losses at the gene ends were 0 bases for V and 4 bases for J; bases not matched to a gene: 10. The CDR3 covers 17 residues. Germline CDR1 is SGHRS and CDR2 is YFSETQ. CDR3 nucleotides: TGCGCCAGCAGCTTGGACCCTCTAGCGGCCCCTTACAATGAGCAGTTCTTC. Its translation is CASSLDPLAAPYNEQFF.

The V call is TRBV6-5, the J call TRBJ2-3; D remains ambiguous. Trimming removed 7 bases from V and 3 bases from J, with 11 bases in between. From germline, CDR1 is MNHEY and CDR2 SVGAGI. The CDR3 sequence is 13 residues long. CDR3 coding DNA: TGTGCCAGCAAACAAGTCGGGACAGATACGCAGTATTTT. Its translation: CASKQVGTDTQYF.

The V and J genes are TRBV21-1 and TRBJ2-7; TRBD2 is taken as the D call from the table, unchecked against the DNA. TRBV21-1 is annotated as a pseudogene. This CDR3 contains 15 residues. The CDR3 loop reads CASLQGSGVPDEQYF. The CDR3 nucleotides are TGTGCCAGCCTCCAGGGATCGGGGGTACCAGACGAGCAGTACTTC.

This chain joins TRBV9 and TRBJ2-7; a possible D gene is TRBD2 (5 bases). CDR1 is SGDLS, CDR2 YYNGEE, per germline. The CDR3 totals 16 residues. With 0 bases removed from V and 2 bases from J, the gap between germline ends came to 15 bases. CDR3 region: CASSVAAGADTYEQYF. CDR3 bases: TGTGCCAGCAGCGTAGCTGCTGGAGCGGATACCTACGAGCAGTACTTC.

The chain employs TRBV18 and TRBJ2-5; perhaps TRBD1 as D (6 bases). Trimming pared 3 bases from V and 4 bases from J, leaving 12 bases between. The CDR3 runs to 14 residues. In germline, CDR1 is KGHSH, CDR2 LQKENI. CDR3 coding DNA: TGTGCCAGCTCACCTCAGGGGATGGCAGAGACCCAGTACTTC. Amino acid sequence: CASSPQGMAETQYF.

This rearrangement joins TRBV19 to TRBJ1-1; 8 bases match TRBD1. CDR3 length: 15 amino acids. From germline, CDR1 is LNHDA and CDR2 SQIVND (reference sequence). J was trimmed by 5 bases and V by 10 bases; bases with no gene match: 15. CDR3 nucleotide sequence: TGTGCCACTAGAAAATATCCAGGGGGCCCGACTGAAGCTTTCTTT. It is translated as CATRKYPGGPTEAFF.

This sequence joins TRBV9 and TRBJ1-1; possibly TRBD1 for D (6 bases). CDR3 size: 14 residues. V was pared by 0 bases and J by 7 bases, with 13 bases between. Germline V lookup: CDR1 SGDLS, CDR2 YYNGEE. In DNA form, the CDR3 reads TGTGCCAGCAGCGTAGGTCCCGGGGGGCTTGAAGCTTTCTTT. Translated, it gives CASSVGPGGLEAFF.

This chain connects TRBV7-2 to TRBJ2-5, with TRBD2 as a possible D gene (6 bases). The ends were cut back, 1 base at V and 1 base at J, with 10 bases in the middle. The length of the CDR3 is 15 residues. Germline values: CDR1 SGHTA, CDR2 FQGNSA. The CDR3 protein is CASSLVEGVQETQYF. Here the CDR3 DNA reads TGTGCCAGCAGCTTAGTGGAGGGAGTCCAAGAGACCCAGTACTTC.

The V and J genes are TRBV10-3 and TRBJ2-5; a weak D match, TRBD1 (5 bases). With 3 bases removed from V and 2 bases from J, the gap between germline ends came to 10 bases. The CDR3 loop spans 14 amino acids. Germline values: CDR1 ENHRY, CDR2 SYGVKD. The CDR3 DNA is TGTGCCATCAGTGACAGGGTATCACAAGAGACCCAGTACTTC. The encoded protein is CAISDRVSQETQYF.

The chain joins TRBV18 to TRBJ1-5; a weak D match, TRBD1 (5 bases). V lost 6 bases to trimming and J lost 6 bases, with 21 bases between them. The CDR3 totals 16 residues. Germline CDR1 reads KGHSH; CDR2 reads LQKENI. The CDR3 spells CASSHTAGTGGQPQHF. The DNA of the CDR3 is TGTGCCAGCTCCCATACCGCAGGGACGGGGGGTCAGCCCCAGCATTTT.

V and J are TRBV11-3 and TRBJ2-1; TRBD2 matches at 9 bases. CDR1 is SGHNT and CDR2 is YENEEA in the germline V gene. This CDR3 has 17 residues. The trim removed 0 bases at V and 9 bases at J, leaving 12 bases unmatched. The CDR3 loop is CASSLDGLAGRGSEQFF. For the CDR3, the DNA is TGTGCCAGCAGCTTAGACGGCCTAGCGGGGAGAGGTAGTGAGCAGTTCTTC.

As DNA, the CDR3 is TGTGCCAGCAGTTTAGGCGCACAGGGGGCGAGCAATGAGCAGTTCTTC. It codes for CASSLGAQGASNEQFF. The J gene is TRBJ2-1, the V gene TRBV27; the match to TRBD1 covers 9 bases. This CDR3 comprises 16 residues. The germline gives CDR1 MNHEY, CDR2 SMNVEV (reference sequence). V was clipped by 2 bases and J by 6 bases; unmatched bases: 8.

The chain combines TRBV10-3 with TRBJ2-2; maybe TRBD2 (6 bases). There are 11 residues in the CDR3. CDR1 ENHRY and CDR2 SYGVKD come from the germline V gene. V dropped 11 bases and J dropped 5 bases, with 9 bases sitting between them. The DNA for the CDR3 is TGTGCCTCACGGGGGACCGGGGAGCTGTTTTTT. It yields the protein CASRGTGELFF.

V is TRBV19 and J is TRBJ1-1; D gene ambiguous. The CDR3 totals 13 residues. CDR1 is LNHDA and CDR2 is SQIVND in the germline V gene (reference sequence). V lost 3 bases to trimming and J lost 1 base, with 6 bases between them. The DNA of the CDR3 is TGTGCCAGTAGTATCCGGGAGAACACTGAAGCTTTCTTT. It specifies CASSIRENTEAFF.

The J gene is TRBJ2-6, the V gene TRBV15; TRBD1 aligns across 7 bases. CDR3 length: 18 residues. Germline-derived CDR1 and CDR2 are LNHNV and YYDKDF (reference sequence). Trimming removed 2 bases from V and 0 bases from J; junction bases left unmatched: 7. The CDR3 nucleotides are TGTGCCACCAGCAGACGACAGGGTGATTACTCTGGGGCCAACGTCCTGACTTTC. It yields the protein CATSRRQGDYSGANVLTF.

The CDR3 DNA reads as TGTGCCAGCGCCGGGACTAGCAACGGGGAGCTGTTTTTT. Amino acids: CASAGTSNGELFF. This chain connects TRBV6-4 to TRBJ2-2; 9 nucleotides agree with TRBD2. Germline CDR1 MRHNA, CDR2 SNTAGT. V lost 8 bases and J lost 7; bases outside the gene matches: 5. This CDR3 is built from 13 residues.

This chain uses TRBV7-9 with TRBJ1-5, with D possibly matching TRBD1 (6 bases). The germline gives CDR1 SEHNR, CDR2 FQNEAQ (reference sequence). Trimming removed 6 bases at V and 3 bases at J, with 21 bases between. The CDR3 contains 17 residues. This CDR3 reads CASSLGYRDGINQPQHF. The CDR3 nucleotides read TGTGCCAGCAGTCTAGGGTACAGGGACGGGATCAATCAGCCCCAGCATTTT.

The chain carries TRBV7-9 and TRBJ1-5; D may be TRBD1 (6 bases). CDR1 and CDR2 (germline): SEHNR, FQNEAQ (reference sequence). Trimming took off 1 base at V and 7 bases at J, with 17 bases between the two ends. The CDR3 is 16 amino acids. CDR3 sequence reads: CASSLGSGAGGQPQHF. In DNA form, the CDR3 reads TGTGCCAGCAGCTTAGGGTCAGGGGCAGGAGGACAGCCCCAGCATTTT.

CDR3 bases: TGTGCCAGCAGGCCTAACAGGGGCTATGGCTACACCTTC. Translated, it gives CASRPNRGYGYTF. V is TRBV7-9 and J is TRBJ1-2; the match to TRBD1 covers 7 bases. Germline V gives CDR1 SEHNR, CDR2 FQNEAQ (reference sequence). The CDR3 has 13 amino acids. Trimming took 6 bases from V and 4 from J; bases not matched to a gene: 5.

V and J are TRBV6-5 and TRBJ2-7, with 9 nucleotides matching TRBD2. The CDR3 extends over 14 amino acids. The trim removed 5 bases at V and 5 bases at J, leaving 7 bases unmatched. CDR1 is MNHEY and CDR2 is SVGAGI in the germline V gene. CDR3 protein: CASSGAGGTHEQYF. In DNA, the CDR3 is TGTGCCAGCAGTGGCGCGGGAGGGACCCACGAGCAGTACTTC.

The chain joins TRBV19 to TRBJ1-1; possibly TRBD1 for D (6 bases). Germline-derived CDR1 and CDR2 are LNHDA and SQIVND (reference sequence). Between the trimmed V and J ends, which lost 7 bases and 0 bases, there was a span of 12 bases. The CDR3 covers 14 residues. The CDR3 DNA sequence: TGTGCCAGTACACCCGGACAGTTGAACACTGAAGCTTTCTTT. Amino acids: CASTPGQLNTEAFF.

The chain uses TRBV7-9 and TRBJ2-1, with 10 bases that match TRBD2. Per the germline V gene, CDR1 is SEHNR and CDR2 is FQNEAQ (reference sequence). The CDR3 sequence is 16 residues long. The ends lost 2 bases at V and 8 bases at J; junction bases unmatched: 9. The CDR3 region has the DNA TGTGCCAGCAGCTTAAAGAGCCAGCGGGAGGGCTATGAGCAGTTCTTC. This gives the protein CASSLKSQREGYEQFF.

The V call is TRBV13, the J call TRBJ2-2; 10 nucleotides align to TRBD2. Per the germline V gene, CDR1 is PRHDT and CDR2 is FYEKMQ (reference sequence). This CDR3 comprises 16 residues. Trimming at V came to 5 bases and at J to 4 bases, leaving 7 bases not matched to a gene. CDR3 sequence (DNA): TGTGCCAGCAGCCTTAGCGGGAGGCCCTTCACCGGGGAGCTGTTTTTT. This translates into CASSLSGRPFTGELFF.

The chain links TRBV7-9 to TRBJ2-7; 9 bases match TRBD1. The CDR3 contains 14 residues. V shed 1 base, J shed 6 bases, and the junction held 4 bases outside the gene matches. The germline V gene encodes CDR1 SEHNR and CDR2 FQNEAQ (reference sequence). For the CDR3, the DNA is TGTGCCAGCAGCTTAGAGGGGACAGGGAGCGAGCAGTACTTC. Protein: CASSLEGTGSEQYF.

This clone was picked up one time. The V gene is TRBV7-2, the J gene TRBJ2-7; a weak D match, TRBD2 (6 bases). Per the germline V gene, CDR1 is SGHTA and CDR2 is FQGNSA. Trimming cost V 0 bases and J 2 bases, with 11 bases left between them. The CDR3 spans 15 residues. CDR3 sequence reads: CASSLAISGPYEQYF. The CDR3 nucleotides are TGTGCCAGCAGCTTAGCAATTAGCGGACCCTACGAGCAGTACTTC.

The V gene is TRBV6-5, the J gene TRBJ1-4; 7 bases are a match to TRBD1. CDR3 length: 15 amino acids. The junction had 13 bases not matched to a gene; V was cut back by 4 bases and J by 11 bases. Germline V gene sequence: CDR1 MNHEY, CDR2 SVGAGI. CDR3 protein: CASSWRQGIPPKLFF. DNA for the CDR3: TGTGCCAGCAGTTGGAGACAGGGAATCCCCCCTAAACTGTTTTTT.

V gene TRBV5-4 combines with J gene TRBJ1-2, with D perhaps TRBD1 (5 bases). Trimming shortened V by 3 bases and J by 4 bases, and 7 bases separated the two germline ends. This CDR3 has 12 residues. The V gene's germline CDR1 is SGHNT and CDR2 YYREEE (reference sequence). The CDR3 bases are TGTGCCAGCAGCTGGGGCCTCTATGGCTACACCTTC. Its protein is CASSWGLYGYTF. The variable domain in full, with the rest retrieved from reference TRBV5-4 and TRBJ1-2, is ETGVTQSPTHLIKTRGQQVTLRCSSQSGHNTVSWYQQALGQGPQFIFQYYREEENGRGNFPPRFSGLQFPNYSSELNVNALELDDSALYLCASSWGLYGYTFGSGTRLTVV.

This clone was counted a single time. The V and J genes are TRBV2 and TRBJ1-1, with a weak D call TRBD1 (6 bases). From germline, CDR1 is SNHLY and CDR2 FYNNEI. The CDR3 is 14 residues long. Trimming left V 5 bases short and J 5 bases short, with 15 bases between. DNA of the CDR3: TGTGCCAGCAGTATTGAACCAGGGGTGACTGAAGCTTTCTTT. As protein: CASSIEPGVTEAFF.